Each of the 26 T cell receptor beta chains below was sequenced from the same sample in a study of blood T cells in healthy people across ages. A second PCR of 7 to 11 cycles used a sample-barcoded 5' primer and a J-beta primer mix. Each CDR3 protein is one row after TCRdb ran MiXCR on the 5' RACE reads. The sample lists about 1.8 million distinct CDR3 sequences, less than 50% occurring once. Sequencing input: blood. Receptors originate from a woman aged 40 to 50 in good health.

This clonotype was seen a few times. V usage is TRBV5-1 and J usage is TRBJ2-7; TRBD1 aligns across 9 bases. CDR1 is SGHRS, CDR2 YFSETQ, per germline. The CDR3 totals 15 residues. V trimming: 3 bases; J trimming: 0 bases; junction bases outside the gene matches: 4. The CDR3 DNA is TGCGCCAGCAGCTCGGGACAGGGAACCTCCTACGAGCAGTACTTC. Its protein is CASSSGQGTSYEQYF.

To note about this clonotype: Compared with germline, one end of the junction differs, possibly owing to a read error. The V gene is TRBV6-2 or TRBV6-3, the J gene TRBJ2-1; 8 nucleotides line up with TRBD2. The CDR3 is made up of 12 amino acids. The germline V gene has CDR1 MNHEY and CDR2 SVGEGT. The CDR3 DNA follows: TGCGCCGGCCGGGCTAGCGGGCCACGGCAGTTCTTC. Translated: CAGRASGPRQFF.

This clonotype was observed a few times. The J gene is TRBJ2-4, the V gene TRBV24-1, with TRBD1 identical over 7 bases. CDR1 is KGHDR, CDR2 SFDVKD, per germline. The CDR3 extends over 16 amino acids. Trimming took 4 bases from V and 0 from J; bases not matched to a gene: 5. The CDR3 is CATSDGQALAKNIQYF. DNA for the CDR3: TGTGCCACCAGTGACGGACAGGCCCTAGCCAAAAACATTCAGTACTTC.

On this clonotype: Since no conserved phenylalanine or tryptophan closes the CDR3, a read error is the likely cause. It is unclear where the CDR3 begins or ends on the DNA, so no DNA is shown, and the CDR3 is as TCRdb lists it. The chain employs TRBV6-5 and TRBJ1-1. The CDR3 totals 14 residues, both ends included. The germline gives CDR1 MNHEY, CDR2 SVGAGI. The CDR3 here is CASSYGSWNTEPFV.

The chain combines TRBV12-3 or TRBV12-4 with TRBJ2-1; 9 bases map to TRBD2. This CDR3 is built from 15 residues. V lost 6 bases to trimming and J lost 3 bases; unmatched junction nucleotides: 6. Here the CDR3 DNA reads TGTGCCAGCAGCCAGCGGGGGGCCCACTACAATGAGCAGTTCTTC. This translates into CASSQRGAHYNEQFF.

This clonotype was counted a few times. J is TRBJ2-5 and V is TRBV7-2; TRBD2 matches 10 bases. Germline values: CDR1 SGHTA, CDR2 FQGNSA. The length of the CDR3 is 16 residues. V gave up 1 base and J gave up 7 bases; unmatched junction bases: 9. CDR3 coding DNA: TGTGCCAGCAGCTTAGAGCTAGCGGGGGACCGAGGGACCCAGTACTTC. This codes for CASSLELAGDRGTQYF. Variable domain in full (rest from reference TRBV7-2 and TRBJ2-5): GAGVSQSPSNKVTEKGKDVELRCDPISGHTALYWYRQSLGQGLEFLIYFQGNSAPDKSGLPSDRFSAERTGGSVSTLTIQRTQQEDSAVYLCASSLELAGDRGTQYFGPGTRLLVL.

This clonotype was counted a few times. The chain uses TRBV6-5 and TRBJ2-1; TRBD1 matches 7 bases. J gave up 5 bases and V 0 bases, and 7 bases lay outside the gene matches. Germline V gene sequence: CDR1 MNHEY, CDR2 SVGAGI. This CDR3 has 16 amino acids. The CDR3 region is CASSYSAGQVNNEQFF. The CDR3 DNA follows: TGTGCCAGCAGTTACTCCGCAGGACAGGTTAACAATGAGCAGTTCTTC.

This chain uses TRBV28 with TRBJ2-1; D could derive from TRBD1 or TRBD2 (5 bases each). The CDR3 has 12 residues. V lost 8 bases, J lost 15 bases, and 20 bases lay in between. In germline, CDR1 is MDHEN, CDR2 SYDVKM. CDR3 sequence: CASSDSLIGGFF. Here the CDR3 DNA reads TGTGCCAGCTCTGACAGTCTAATTGGGGGGTTCTTC.

V and J are TRBV27 and TRBJ2-2; D call uncertain. With 2 bases removed from V and 6 bases from J, the gap between germline ends came to 16 bases. The CDR3 covers 16 residues. The germline gives CDR1 MNHEY, CDR2 SMNVEV (reference sequence). The CDR3 region has the DNA TGTGCCAGCAGTTTAGTAGGCTCTGCTGGTTCCGGGGAGCTGTTTTTT. This encodes CASSLVGSAGSGELFF.

The J gene is TRBJ1-2, the V gene TRBV28, with D possibly being TRBD1 (5 bases). This CDR3 is built from 13 residues. Between the trimmed V and J ends, which lost 4 bases and 4 bases, there was a span of 10 bases. Looked up from germline, CDR1 is MDHEN and CDR2 is SYDVKM. Here the CDR3 reads CASSSLGLYGYTF. The CDR3, as DNA: TGTGCCAGCAGTTCGTTGGGACTCTATGGCTACACCTTC.

The J gene is TRBJ1-2, the V gene TRBV12-3 or TRBV12-4; D gene ambiguous. This CDR3 has 14 amino acids. V gave up 3 bases and J gave up 0 bases, with 8 bases separating them. CDR3 amino acids: CASSFLETNYGYTF. DNA of the CDR3: TGTGCCAGCAGTTTCTTAGAGACTAACTATGGCTACACCTTC.

This clonotype has more than one count but fewer than ten. The V call is TRBV20-1, the J call TRBJ2-3, with a possible D match to TRBD2 (7 bases). The CDR3 sequence is 15 residues long. With 3 bases removed from V and 3 bases from J, the gap between germline ends came to 16 bases. The V gene's germline CDR1 is DFQATT and CDR2 SNEGSKA (reference sequence). The CDR3 DNA reads as TGCAGTGCTAGGAGTGGGGGGGGCGGGACAGATACGCAGTATTTT. Encoded protein: CSARSGGGGTDTQYF.

This chain links TRBV7-9 with TRBJ2-1, with 9 bases aligning to TRBD2. J lost 8 bases, V lost 10 bases, and 9 bases had no gene match. Germline lookup yields CDR1 SEHNR and CDR2 FQNEAQ (reference sequence). CDR3 size: 13 residues. CDR3 coding DNA: TGTGCCACCCAGGGCGGGGGGGCCTATGAGCAGTTCTTC. Its protein product is CATQGGGAYEQFF.

The chain has TRBV15 and TRBJ2-5, with TRBD1 matching over 10 bases. The DNA end is more similar to TRBJ2-7, so the J call may be wrong. The CDR3 has 14 amino acids. Germline lookup yields CDR1 LNHNV and CDR2 YYDKDF (reference sequence). The chain's CDR3 is CATSRGDRGCEQYF. CDR3 nucleotides: TGTGCCACCAGCAGAGGGGACAGGGGCTGCGAGCAGTACTTC.

This clonotype was seen more than once but under ten times. The rearrangement uses TRBV5-1 and TRBJ2-3; perhaps TRBD1 as D (6 bases). The CDR3 sequence is 16 residues long. Germline V gives CDR1 SGHRS, CDR2 YFSETQ. The V end lost 4 bases, the J end lost 0 bases, and 15 bases lay between the germline ends. This CDR3 reads CASSPFMGASTDTQYF. CDR3 nucleotides: TGCGCCAGCAGCCCCTTCATGGGGGCTAGCACAGATACGCAGTATTTT.

The rearrangement uses TRBV9 and TRBJ2-3; possible D gene TRBD2, 6 bases. Between the trimmed V and J ends, which lost 3 bases and 6 bases, there was a span of 8 bases. Germline values: CDR1 SGDLS, CDR2 YYNGEE. The CDR3 has 12 amino acids. This CDR3 reads CASSALADTQYF. The CDR3 DNA follows: TGTGCCAGCAGCGCCCTAGCGGATACGCAGTATTTT.

The chain recombines TRBV11-2 with TRBJ2-7; a weak D match, TRBD1 (6 bases). The DNA end favors TRBJ2-5, so the J call may be wrong. The CDR3 is made up of 17 amino acids. The V gene's germline CDR1 is SGHAT and CDR2 FQNNGV. This CDR3 is CASKLGATGRSRETQYF. The CDR3 coding sequence is TGTGCCAGCAAGCTCGGGGCGACAGGCCGCAGTAGGGAGACCCAGTACTTC.

This clonotype was counted between two and nine times. CDR3 sequence: CSVSHTAEQYF. DNA for the CDR3: TGCAGCGTTTCCCATACGGCCGAGCAGTACTTC. The chain carries TRBV29-1 and TRBJ2-7; no reliable D call. The CDR3 runs to 11 residues. V was clipped by 5 bases and J by 6 bases, with 11 bases between them. Germline assignment: CDR1 SQVTM and CDR2 ANQGSEA.

The J gene is TRBJ2-6, the V gene TRBV27; TRBD1 agrees at 7 bases. Germline V lookup: CDR1 MNHEY, CDR2 SMNVEV (reference sequence). V gave up 7 bases and J gave up 2 bases; unmatched junction bases: 5. CDR3 size: 15 residues. CDR3 sequence reads: CASTDRAPGANVLTF. The CDR3 nucleotides read TGTGCCAGCACAGACAGGGCGCCTGGGGCCAACGTCCTGACTTTC.

The chain employs TRBV12-3 or TRBV12-4 and TRBJ2-1, with 15 bases lining up with TRBD2. The trim removed 5 bases at V and 2 bases at J, leaving 10 bases unmatched. The CDR3 has 19 amino acids. The CDR3 DNA follows: TGTGCCAGCAGTATCGGGACTAGCGGGGGGTCGGTGGCCTACAATGAGCAGTTCTTC. Encoded protein: CASSIGTSGGSVAYNEQFF.

This sequence joins TRBV4-1 and TRBJ2-7, with D perhaps matching TRBD1 (6 bases). This CDR3 is 16 amino acids long. The V end lost 1 base, the J end lost 2 bases, and 15 bases lay between the germline ends. Per germline, CDR1 MGHRA and CDR2 YSYEKL. The CDR3 nucleotides are TGCGCCAGCAGCCAAGTAGGAGGCAGGGGAACCTACGAGCAGTACTTC. The encoded protein is CASSQVGGRGTYEQYF.

This clonotype was seen repeatedly, ten times or more. The chain recombines TRBV5-6 with TRBJ2-5; 9 nucleotides match TRBD1. This CDR3 is 13 amino acids long. V was pared by 4 bases and J by 4 bases, with 2 bases of the junction left unmatched. CDR1 SGHDT and CDR2 YYEEEE come from the germline V gene. CDR3 DNA sequence: TGTGCCAGCAGCGGGACAGGGAGAGAGACCCAGTACTTC. It is translated as CASSGTGRETQYF.

V and J are TRBV6-6 and TRBJ2-7; the D gene is possibly TRBD1 (6 bases). Trimming shortened V by 3 bases and J by 1 base, and 19 bases separated the two germline ends. CDR3 size: 17 residues. From germline, CDR1 is MNHNY and CDR2 SVGAGI (reference sequence). The chain's CDR3 is CASSYFPRGRISYEQYF. As DNA, the CDR3 is TGTGCCAGCAGTTATTTTCCCAGGGGACGAATTTCCTACGAGCAGTACTTC.

This clonotype has more than one count but fewer than ten. V usage is TRBV10-3 and J usage is TRBJ2-4; D ambiguous. Germline V gives CDR1 ENHRY, CDR2 SYGVKD. The CDR3 is made up of 13 amino acids. Trimming left V 2 bases short and J 13 bases short, with 15 bases between. The CDR3 DNA reads TGTGCCATCAGTGAGACCAACACACAAAGGCAGTACTTC. Its protein is CAISETNTQRQYF.

This clonotype was counted only a few times. The chain joins TRBV9 to TRBJ1-2; the D gene is possibly TRBD1 (5 bases). Germline CDR1 SGDLS, CDR2 YYNGEE. CDR3 length equals 15 residues. V was cut by 2 bases and J by 3 bases, with 14 bases left in between. The CDR3 loop reads CASSVGTPRDYGYTF. The CDR3 DNA follows: TGTGCCAGCAGCGTCGGGACTCCCCGAGACTATGGCTACACCTTC.

This clonotype was seen only a few times. J is TRBJ2-7 and V is TRBV7-2; 7 nucleotides match TRBD2. Germline loops: CDR1 SGHTA, CDR2 FQGNSA. Trimming cost V 4 bases and J 1 base; bases outside gene matches: 7. CDR3 length equals 15 residues. CDR3 residues: CASSSSPGGSYEQYF. As DNA, the CDR3 is TGTGCCAGCAGCTCATCTCCGGGGGGATCCTACGAGCAGTACTTC.